The T cell receptor (beta chain) described here comes from a study of blood T cell repertoires in COVID-19. Background on the study: Sample material is recorded as cDNA or gDNA derived from T cells, B-cell-depleted T cells, or PBMCs.

In the authors' methods: Estimated nucleated cell counts came from reference gene primer amplification. The method was immunoSEQ multiplex PCR; TCRdb's version includes in-frame clones alone and lacks a portion of them. V, J and clone size are taken as reported in that table, and D and trimming were inferred from the DNA itself. The table shows hundreds of thousands of clones, with roughly 89% occurring only once. The age range of participants was about 18 to 90 years, with residence in fewer than 25 US areas. Participants had their cohort set by participant-reported clinical history. What was sequenced was PBMCs or T cells enriched from blood (not recorded which). This receptor was taken from a woman aged 18-29 years with acute COVID-19.

The CDR3 DNA reads TGTGCCAGCAGCTTAACGTCCCCGGGGGACAATGAGCAGTTCTTC. This codes for CASSLTSPGDNEQFF. The chain links TRBV7-9 to TRBJ2-1, with D possibly being TRBD2 (6 bases). The CDR3 is 15 amino acids. V was pared by 2 bases and J by 5 bases, with 13 bases between. The V gene's germline CDR1 is SEHNR and CDR2 FQNEAQ (reference sequence). The entire variable domain, with the rest obtained from reference TRBV7-9 and TRBJ2-1, is as follows: DTGVSQNPRHKITKRGQNVTFRCDPISEHNRLYWYRQTLGQGPEFLTYFQNEAQLEKSRLLSDRFSAERPKGSFSTLEIQRTEQGDSAMYLCASSLTSPGDNEQFFGPGTRLTVL.